This entry concerns a single T cell receptor (beta chain). This clone's antigen is unknown. No base quality information exists; no much larger clone differs at one position. V is reduced by 3 bases and J by 3 bases, leaving a spacing of 11 bases between them. From the cysteine up to the phenylalanine, the CDR3 has a length of 14 residues. Only CDR3 DNA is held: 42 bases, read in frame from base 1. From the germline V gene (reference sequence), CDR1 is SEHNR and CDR2 is FQNEAQ. The data were taken from a study of glioma-infiltrating T cells (dated by TCRdb to 2016 to 2017). In the study overall: The low-grade gliomas were WHO grade II oligodendrogliomas or astrocytomas, while the glioblastomas were WHO grade IV tumors sampled at initial diagnosis rather than at recurrent diagnosis. Glioma patients received dexamethasone for six or fewer days before surgery. Sequencing coverage of about 4- to 11-fold of about a million peripheral T cells was targeted for blood libraries. The study sequenced TCR alpha- and beta-chain repertoires from glioma tissue, from non-neoplastic brain tissue and from matched peripheral blood mononuclear cells. Each tissue-infiltrating repertoire was compared with the same patient's peripheral blood repertoire to measure divergence between tissue and blood T-cell populations. Three low-grade glioma patients, roughly 8 primary glioblastoma patients, and three non-glioma patients who contributed non-neoplastic brain tissue made up the paired cohort.

The iRepertoire nested amplicon-rescue multiplex PCR (arm-PCR) platform was used to amplify TCR alpha and beta CDR3 regions from RNA. The input for one-step reverse transcription and amplification was 100-400 ng of tissue mRNA or PBMC total RNA. Following bead purification, Illumina adapters were added by a secondary multiplex PCR, and libraries between 200 and 400 bp were gel-purified. Demultiplexing relied on internal 6-nucleotide barcodes carried by the libraries. Sequencing of libraries was performed on an Illumina MiSeq with 2x220 or 2x250 nucleotide paired-end reads. Per the authors' processing: FLASH 1.2.11 was used to merge paired reads, and BWA-MEM then aligned the reads to the GRCh37 human genome before TRA and TRB reads were extracted. For V and J assignment, an IMGT-derived reference of cassette sequences and CDR3 motifs that included pseudogenes was used. Reads were translated in three frames, and productive CDR3s were defined as those with a C...FGXG motif and no stop codons. Unique combinations of V-J cassette pair and CDR3 amino acid sequence were defined as clonotypes. Filtering of reads was based on Hamming distance, with the threshold set by the sequence error rate of each sample in mapped regions. Through fastp at Q25 and MiXCR, TCRdb rebuilt clones from the public reads, retaining in-frame beta chains. One record per CDR3 amino acid sequence lists the most common genes and DNA. The V and J calls come from TCRdb's annotation, not from the publication. The sample records 400,000 or so distinct CDR3 sequences, roughly two fifths of which are singletons. 12% of the sample rests with the top ten.

Immediately after resection, surgical brain or tumor specimens were cryofrozen in liquid nitrogen, with peripheral blood cells collected concurrently. Here is what the overall study found, with its caveats: The group comparisons were based on small numbers of patients: three non-neoplastic, three low-grade glioma and eight glioblastoma patients. Patients with low tissue-blood divergence were marked by a signature set of shared blood CDR3 motifs, and that set was depleted in highly divergent patients. Very few CDR3 sequences were found to be shared between tissue and blood, and this scarcity was attributed to high CDR3 diversity and limited sampling. In non-neoplastic patients, VJ-independent divergence between tissue and blood fell below expectation, whereas in all gliomas, and especially in low-grade gliomas, the divergence rose above expectation.

The source material was glioma tissue, nonneoplastic brain tissue, or PBMCs (not recorded which). The sequence derives from a human donor with low-grade glioma or glioblastoma, undergoing nonglioma brain surgery, or in good health (not recorded which). The chain uses TRBV7-9 and TRBJ1-1; TRBD1 might be the D gene, on 5 matching bases. The DNA sequence reads TGTGCCAGCAGCTTGACTGGGGGGTACACTGAAGCTTTCTTT. It codes for CASSLTGGYTEAFF.